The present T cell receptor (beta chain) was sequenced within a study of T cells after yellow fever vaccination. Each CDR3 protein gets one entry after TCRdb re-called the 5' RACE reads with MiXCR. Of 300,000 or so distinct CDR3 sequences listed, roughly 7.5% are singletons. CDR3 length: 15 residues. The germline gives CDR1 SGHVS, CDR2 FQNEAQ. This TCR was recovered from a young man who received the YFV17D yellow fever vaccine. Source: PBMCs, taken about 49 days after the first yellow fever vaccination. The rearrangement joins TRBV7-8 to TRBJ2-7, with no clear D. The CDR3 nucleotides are TGTGCCAGCAGCTCGTCAAGGATGGAAGCGTATTTTTGGGACGTC. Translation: CASSSSRMEAYFWDV.